Presented here are 16 T cell receptor beta chains from one specimen sequenced in a study of PD-L1 blockade in urothelial cancer. As to time point: pretreatment peripheral blood. Profiling relied on immunoSEQ multiplex PCR, and the TCRdb table lists in-frame clones only, not all of them. This sample has about 52,000 clones, with about 75% found just once. The sample consisted of PBMCs, taken around atezolizumab (anti-PD-L1) treatment. The origin of the receptors is a man between 65 and 85 years old with urothelial cancer.

V is TRBV30 and J is TRBJ1-4; 7 positions match TRBD1. Germline CDR1 GTSNPN, CDR2 SVGIG (reference sequence). With V trimmed by 3 bases and J by 5 bases, 6 bases remained unmatched. The CDR3 contains 14 residues. Here the CDR3 DNA reads TGTGCCTGGAGGACCGGGACAGTCAATGAAAAACTGTTTTTT. Translation gives CAWRTGTVNEKLFF.

The CDR3 reads CASSLKRDRGRETQYF. Here the CDR3 DNA reads TGTGCCAGCAGCTTAAAACGGGACAGGGGGCGAGAGACCCAGTACTTC. V and J are TRBV11-2 and TRBJ2-5; TRBD1 matches at 12 bases. The CDR3 spans 16 residues. V lost 2 bases to trimming and J lost 4 bases; unmatched junction nucleotides: 5. Looked up from germline, CDR1 is SGHAT and CDR2 is FQNNGV.

Details on this clone: At one end the junction does not follow the germline gene, possibly because of a read error. The rearrangement joins TRBV5-1 to TRBJ2-1; TRBD1 might be the D (5 bases). The germline CDR1 and CDR2 sequences are SGHRS and YFSETQ. This CDR3 is 14 amino acids long. CDR3 nucleotide sequence: TGCGCCAGCAGCTTGGCTGGACAACCCAATGAGCAGCTCTTC. It translates to CASSLAGQPNEQLF.

The V gene is TRBV7-2, the J gene TRBJ1-5; TRBD1 aligns across 7 bases. The CDR3 has 13 residues. Germline V CDR1 and CDR2: SGHTA, FQGNSA. The ends lost 5 bases at V and 6 bases at J; junction bases unmatched: 4. The CDR3 is CASSLDRVQPQHF. The CDR3 DNA reads as TGTGCCAGCAGCCTTGACAGGGTTCAGCCCCAGCATTTT.

This chain links TRBV10-3 with TRBJ2-7, with TRBD2 as a possible D gene (5 bases). Germline CDR1 is ENHRY and CDR2 is SYGVKD. The CDR3 consists of 14 residues. V gave up 2 bases and J gave up 2 bases, with 10 bases separating them. CDR3 sequence: CAISEGGPAYEQYF. DNA of the CDR3: TGTGCCATCAGTGAGGGCGGGCCAGCCTACGAGCAGTACTTC.

The table lists this clone with a few counts. This chain links TRBV7-3 with TRBJ2-2, with D possibly matching TRBD2 (6 bases). Per germline, CDR1 SGHTA and CDR2 FQGTGA. The V end was cut by 9 bases, the J end by 0 bases, with 8 bases between. This CDR3 comprises 13 residues. The CDR3 protein is CASRLANTGELFF. The CDR3 DNA reads TGTGCCAGTCGACTAGCGAACACCGGGGAGCTGTTTTTT.

The chain employs TRBV7-6 and TRBJ2-3; 10 bases line up with TRBD2. J lost 3 bases, V lost 2 bases, and 2 bases had no gene match. The CDR3 consists of 15 residues. CDR1 is SGHVS, CDR2 FNYEAQ, per germline. DNA for the CDR3: TGTGCCAGCAGCTTATTTAGCGGGGGGACAGATACGCAGTATTTT. Amino acids: CASSLFSGGTDTQYF.

The CDR3 coding sequence is TGTGCCAGCAGTTCGAGTACAGGGGCCGGAAACACCATATATTTT. Amino acids: CASSSSTGAGNTIYF. The rearrangement joins TRBV9 to TRBJ1-3, with TRBD1 matching over 7 bases. The CDR3 spans 15 residues. Germline loops: CDR1 SGDLS, CDR2 YYNGEE. V lost 5 bases and J lost 4; bases outside the gene matches: 9.

The V call is TRBV4-2, the J call TRBJ2-7; 8 bases agree with TRBD1. This CDR3 has 14 residues. V gave up 4 bases and J gave up 1 base; unmatched junction bases: 3. CDR1 and CDR2 (germline): LGHNA, YNFKEQ. The CDR3 DNA is TGTGCCAGCAGCCCGGGACAGGCTTCCTACGAGCAGTACTTC. The encoded protein is CASSPGQASYEQYF.

The chain has TRBV11-2 and TRBJ2-7; 8 nucleotides agree with TRBD1. The CDR3 spans 15 residues. CDR1 is SGHAT and CDR2 is FQNNGV in the germline V gene. Trimming at V came to 3 bases and at J to 3 bases, leaving 7 bases not matched to a gene. The CDR3 region has the DNA TGTGCCAGCAGCTTTCAGGACAGGGACATCTACGAGCAGTACTTC. Translation gives CASSFQDRDIYEQYF.

This clone was counted a few times. The rearrangement joins TRBV6-6 to TRBJ1-5; no clear D gene. The CDR3 totals 14 residues. CDR1 MNHNY and CDR2 SVGAGI come from the germline V gene (reference sequence). V lost 0 bases and J lost 7, with 10 bases in between. CDR3 nucleotide sequence: TGTGCCAGCAGTTACTCCCAACCGGAGCAGCCCCAGCATTTT. Protein product: CASSYSQPEQPQHF.

V gene TRBV19 combines with J gene TRBJ2-7; 7 bases align to TRBD1. The CDR3 consists of 13 residues. J was trimmed by 0 bases and V by 6 bases; bases with no gene match: 2. The germline gives CDR1 LNHDA, CDR2 SQIVND (reference sequence). CDR3 in amino acids: CASRRDSSYEQYF. DNA of the CDR3: TGTGCCAGTAGACGGGACAGCTCCTACGAGCAGTACTTC.

This clone was seen a single time. The CDR3 DNA is TGTGCCAGCAGCAACACAGGGGGCAGAAACATTCAGTACTTC. Protein sequence: CASSNTGGRNIQYF. The chain links TRBV2 to TRBJ2-4, with 9 bases lining up with TRBD1. Germline CDR1 reads SNHLY; CDR2 reads FYNNEI. V dropped 6 bases and J dropped 6; count of bases not matched to a gene: 6. The CDR3 has 14 amino acids.

Concerning this clone: In the same sample, other DNA sequences code for this CDR3. The rearrangement uses TRBV5-5 and TRBJ2-7; TRBD1 matches 10 bases. V lost 4 bases and J lost 3; bases outside the gene matches: 4. In germline, CDR1 is SGHKS, CDR2 YYEKEE (reference sequence). The CDR3 consists of 14 residues. CDR3 in DNA: TGTGCCAGCAGCAGCCGGGACAGGGGCTACGAGCAGTACTTC. It yields the protein CASSSRDRGYEQYF.

The V and J genes are TRBV11-3 and TRBJ2-2; the match to TRBD2 covers 16 bases. V lost 4 bases to trimming and J lost 4 bases; unmatched junction nucleotides: 6. The CDR3 is made up of 18 amino acids. CDR1 is SGHNT and CDR2 is YENEEA in the germline V gene. The CDR3 DNA is TGTGCCAGCAGCTCTGGGACTAGCGGGAGGGCTGGCACCGGGGAGCTGTTTTTT. It translates to CASSSGTSGRAGTGELFF.

This chain connects TRBV30 to TRBJ1-3; D gene uncertain. This CDR3 has 14 residues. Trimming shortened V by 0 bases and J by 4 bases, and 10 bases separated the two germline ends. Germline assignment: CDR1 GTSNPN and CDR2 SVGIG (reference sequence). CDR3 sequence: CAWSVGIGGNTIYF. In nucleotides, the CDR3 is TGTGCCTGGAGTGTCGGGATAGGAGGAAACACCATATATTTT.